This is a list of T cell receptor beta chains from one sample in a study of CXCR3-negative and CXCR3-positive naive CD8 T cells. Using the 5' RACE reads, TCRdb records one entry per CDR3 protein without DNA. This table holds about 41,000 distinct CDR3 sequences. Sequencing used naive CXCR3- CD8+ T cells from blood. The receptors were gathered from a human donor in good health. Some clones in this sample may be carry-over from other donors' samples. The CDR3 runs from the conserved cysteine through the conserved F or W. Size is stated for part of the rows, as once, few or many counts, or as a class when the clone is expanded.

V gene: TRBV6-6; J gene: TRBJ2-7; clone size: NA; CDR3 protein: CASSYLPYEQYF
V gene: TRBV12-3/TRBV12-4; J gene: TRBJ2-3; clone size: NA; CDR3 protein: CASRPGRDTQYF
V gene: TRBV7-9; J gene: TRBJ2-7; clone size: NA; CDR3 protein: CDSSGRQDRVDEQYF
V gene: TRBV9; J gene: TRBJ2-7; clone size: NA; CDR3 protein: CASSVAAYGTYEQYF
V gene: TRBV7-6; J gene: TRBJ2-7; clone size: NA; CDR3 protein: CASSTPLNGAGYEQYF
V gene: TRBV5-1; J gene: TRBJ2-1; clone size: NA; CDR3 protein: CASSTGQGEDEQFF
V gene: TRBV27; J gene: TRBJ2-7; clone size: NA; CDR3 protein: CASSLLSGGASYEQYF
V gene: TRBV29-1; J gene: TRBJ2-1; clone size: NA; CDR3 protein: CSVEGYSSYNEQFF
V gene: TRBV11-2; J gene: TRBJ1-1; clone size: NA; CDR3 protein: CASSLEWETEAFF
V gene: TRBV20-1; J gene: TRBJ2-7; clone size: NA; CDR3 protein: CSASSTSSYEQYF
V gene: TRBV28; J gene: TRBJ2-5; clone size: NA; CDR3 protein: CASSLSGLAGETQYF
V gene: TRBV6-2/TRBV6-3; J gene: TRBJ2-1; clone size: NA; CDR3 protein: CASTLASGGADEQFF
V gene: TRBV18; J gene: TRBJ2-7; clone size: NA; CDR3 protein: CASSPSKSSYEQYF
V gene: TRBV7-9; J gene: TRBJ2-3; clone size: NA; CDR3 protein: CASSLRGGTDTQYF
V gene: TRBV12-3/TRBV12-4; J gene: TRBJ1-4; clone size: NA; CDR3 protein: CASTGDANEKLFF
V gene: TRBV6-6; J gene: TRBJ2-7; clone size: medium-sized; CDR3 protein: CASSFNRGLYEQYF
V gene: TRBV5-4; J gene: TRBJ2-1; clone size: NA; CDR3 protein: CASSLVVAAREGYNEQFF
V gene: TRBV11-2; J gene: TRBJ1-5; clone size: NA; CDR3 protein: CASSSGLRQPQHF
V gene: TRBV29-1; J gene: TRBJ2-1; clone size: NA; CDR3 protein: CSLPSPDGLNEQFF
V gene: TRBV20-1; J gene: TRBJ1-2; clone size: NA; CDR3 protein: CSARRQGEYGYTF
V gene: TRBV7-9; J gene: TRBJ2-5; clone size: NA; CDR3 protein: CASSSSKVLGETQYF
V gene: TRBV20-1; J gene: TRBJ1-1; clone size: NA; CDR3 protein: CSARDNRNTEAFF
V gene: TRBV6-2/TRBV6-3; J gene: TRBJ2-7; clone size: NA; CDR3 protein: CASSYTEREQYF
V gene: TRBV20-1; J gene: TRBJ1-1; clone size: NA; CDR3 protein: CSASQADTEAFF
V gene: TRBV12-3/TRBV12-4; J gene: TRBJ2-7; clone size: NA; CDR3 protein: CASSFGNTYEQYF
V gene: TRBV6-2/TRBV6-3; J gene: TRBJ2-7; clone size: NA; CDR3 protein: CASSYGGESYEQYF
V gene: TRBV18; J gene: TRBJ2-7; clone size: medium-sized; CDR3 protein: CASSPTFSYEQYF
V gene: TRBV5-1; J gene: TRBJ2-1; clone size: NA; CDR3 protein: CASSFQTGFDNEQFF
V gene: TRBV18; J gene: TRBJ1-5; clone size: NA; CDR3 protein: CASSPAGNNQPQHF
V gene: TRBV29-1; J gene: TRBJ2-7; clone size: NA; CDR3 protein: CSIPARGYEQYF
V gene: TRBV29-1; J gene: TRBJ2-2; clone size: NA; CDR3 protein: CSVDLGAGTGELFF
V gene: TRBV20-1; J gene: TRBJ1-5; clone size: NA; CDR3 protein: CSARRSGRGQPQHF
V gene: TRBV29-1; J gene: TRBJ2-1; clone size: NA; CDR3 protein: CSVDHSSSYNEQFF
V gene: TRBV2; J gene: TRBJ1-1; clone size: NA; CDR3 protein: CASDQDSLSRTEAFF
V gene: TRBV5-6; J gene: TRBJ2-7; clone size: NA; CDR3 protein: CASSLRGQGYEQYF
V gene: TRBV29-1; J gene: TRBJ1-2; clone size: NA; CDR3 protein: CSVEDDGNYGYTF
V gene: TRBV4-1; J gene: TRBJ1-5; clone size: NA; CDR3 protein: CASSPPGYDQPQHF
V gene: TRBV7-9; J gene: TRBJ2-7; clone size: NA; CDR3 protein: CASSSSLPDTAPYEQYF
V gene: TRBV14; J gene: TRBJ1-3; clone size: medium-sized; CDR3 protein: CASLDKPGNTIYF
V gene: TRBV29-1; J gene: TRBJ2-5; clone size: NA; CDR3 protein: CSGGPVQETQYF
V gene: TRBV27; J gene: TRBJ2-7; clone size: NA; CDR3 protein: CASSEAGTGSYEQYF
V gene: TRBV7-6; J gene: TRBJ2-1; clone size: NA; CDR3 protein: CASSATSGGAGIDNEQFF
V gene: TRBV15; J gene: TRBJ2-5; clone size: NA; CDR3 protein: CATSPGQGAAETQYF
V gene: TRBV20-1; J gene: TRBJ2-1; clone size: NA; CDR3 protein: CSARAHTWGYNEQFF
V gene: TRBV11-3; J gene: TRBJ2-7; clone size: NA; CDR3 protein: CASSLGTAYEQYF
V gene: TRBV7-9; J gene: TRBJ2-4; clone size: NA; CDR3 protein: CASSSRTNWVQYF
V gene: TRBV5-1; J gene: TRBJ2-2; clone size: NA; CDR3 protein: CASSSIVGTGELFF
V gene: TRBV4-2; J gene: TRBJ2-7; clone size: NA; CDR3 protein: CASSQDRAFSSYEQYF
V gene: TRBV7-9; J gene: TRBJ2-1; clone size: NA; CDR3 protein: CASSLKTSRVMGSYNEQFF
V gene: TRBV20-1; J gene: TRBJ1-5; clone size: NA; CDR3 protein: CSARDRNQPQHF
V gene: TRBV5-1; J gene: TRBJ2-7; clone size: NA; CDR3 protein: CASSHPPGTSGGFSYEQYF
V gene: TRBV7-2; J gene: TRBJ2-5; clone size: NA; CDR3 protein: CASSFGLADQETQYF
V gene: TRBV27; J gene: TRBJ2-1; clone size: NA; CDR3 protein: CASSFLGGSYNEQFF
V gene: TRBV20-1; J gene: TRBJ1-2; clone size: NA; CDR3 protein: CSARDQGREDYGYTF
V gene: TRBV4-3; J gene: TRBJ2-1; clone size: NA; CDR3 protein: CASSQTPGHRVGSYNEQFF
V gene: TRBV27; J gene: TRBJ2-5; clone size: NA; CDR3 protein: CASSLLTDSQETQYF
V gene: TRBV7-9; J gene: TRBJ2-7; clone size: NA; CDR3 protein: CASSLFDDPEQYF
V gene: TRBV6-4; J gene: TRBJ2-3; clone size: NA; CDR3 protein: CASSRSGGDTQYF
V gene: TRBV7-8; J gene: TRBJ2-2; clone size: NA; CDR3 protein: CAGLGDRGPNSNTGELFF
V gene: TRBV20-1; J gene: TRBJ1-1; clone size: NA; CDR3 protein: CSARPRTGPTEAFF